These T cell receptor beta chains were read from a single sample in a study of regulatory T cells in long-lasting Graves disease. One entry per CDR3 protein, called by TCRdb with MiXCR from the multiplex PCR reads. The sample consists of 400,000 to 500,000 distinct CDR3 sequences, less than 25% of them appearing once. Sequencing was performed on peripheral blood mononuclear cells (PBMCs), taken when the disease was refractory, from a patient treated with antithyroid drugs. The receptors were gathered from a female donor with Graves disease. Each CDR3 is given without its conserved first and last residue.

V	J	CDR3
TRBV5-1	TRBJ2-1	ASSPGTGQFYNEQF
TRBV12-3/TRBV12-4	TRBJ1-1	ASSRTAPLVAF
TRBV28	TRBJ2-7	ASSLRPGLAALSYEQY
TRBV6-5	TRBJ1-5	ASSSRTGGSNQPQH
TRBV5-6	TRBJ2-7	ASSFVAGDEQY
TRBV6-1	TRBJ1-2	ASSERGYGYT
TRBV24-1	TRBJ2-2	ATSDLGFTGELF
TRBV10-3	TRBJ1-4	AISERVNEKLF
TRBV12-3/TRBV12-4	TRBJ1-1	ASSSAERNTEAF
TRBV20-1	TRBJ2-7	SATGTRNEQY
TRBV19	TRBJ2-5	ASNGGEETQY
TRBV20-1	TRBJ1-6	RGPGGRGSPLH
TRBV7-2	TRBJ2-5	ASSLDNRGLGTQY
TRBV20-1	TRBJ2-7	SARDPLAGTSYEQY
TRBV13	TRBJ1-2	ASSEGQQDGHT
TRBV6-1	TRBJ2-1	ASSLGPNEQF
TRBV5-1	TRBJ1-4	ASSLTGGSLLNEKLF
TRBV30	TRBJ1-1	AWGAIGSEAF
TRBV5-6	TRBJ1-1	ASSAGLNAEAF
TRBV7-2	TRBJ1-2	ASSLVASSNYGYT
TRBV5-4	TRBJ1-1	ASSLVPGGALTEAF
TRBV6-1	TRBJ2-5	ASSPRWTQETQY
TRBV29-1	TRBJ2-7	SVEEGRDEQY
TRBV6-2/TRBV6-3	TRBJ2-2	ASSSGGGGTGELF
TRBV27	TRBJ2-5	ASSLSPTQETQY
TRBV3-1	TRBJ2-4	ASSKLAGLAKNIQY
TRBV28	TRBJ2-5	ASGLAATQETQY
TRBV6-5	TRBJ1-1	ASSYWGGDTEAF
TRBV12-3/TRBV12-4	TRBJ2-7	ASRGGPTGAYEQY
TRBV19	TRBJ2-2	ASSIEYRLVGDGELF
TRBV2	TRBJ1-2	ASSEFPPDYGYT
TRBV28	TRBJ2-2	ATTADTGELF
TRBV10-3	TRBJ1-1	AISEGGGFAEAF
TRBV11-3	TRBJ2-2	ASGWSGTGELF
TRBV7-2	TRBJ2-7	ASRLAGGWYEQY
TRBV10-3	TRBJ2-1	AISERRDYNEQF
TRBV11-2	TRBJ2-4	ASSLMDRLY
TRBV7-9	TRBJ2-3	ASSLMDSNTDTQY
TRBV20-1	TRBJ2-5	SAIGLAGGQETQY
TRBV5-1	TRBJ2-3	ASRHDRVVDTQY
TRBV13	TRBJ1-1	ASSAGSGRTEAF
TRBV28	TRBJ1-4	ASRLQGARSEKLF
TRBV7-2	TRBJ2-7	ASSSGGLAGVGEQY